This TCR beta chain was recorded in a study of cytomegalovirus exposure and HLA in healthy donors. The PCR made use of 60 Vbeta and 13 Jbeta primers. Sequenced by immunoSEQ multiplex PCR; TCRdb stores in-frame clones only, minus some. The profile covers 150,000 to 200,000 clones, with roughly 70% appearing a single time and roughly a tenth taken by the ten largest. General study points: The authors listed 164 TCR beta chains as cytomegalovirus-associated. The only immune exposure information that was available was CMV serostatus.

V trimming: 4 bases; J trimming: 4 bases; junction bases outside the gene matches: 4. Germline assignment: CDR1 SEHNR and CDR2 FQNEAQ (reference sequence). This CDR3 contains 14 residues. For this clone: What it recognizes is unknown.

This TCR came from a man aged 25-45 years in good health and CMV-seropositive. The J gene is TRBJ2-3, the V gene TRBV7-9, with 8 bases fitting TRBD1. The sample comprised PBMCs. CDR3 coding DNA: TGTGCCAGCAGCTCCGGACAGGGTGCAGATACGCAGTATTTT. Amino acid sequence: CASSSGQGADTQYF.